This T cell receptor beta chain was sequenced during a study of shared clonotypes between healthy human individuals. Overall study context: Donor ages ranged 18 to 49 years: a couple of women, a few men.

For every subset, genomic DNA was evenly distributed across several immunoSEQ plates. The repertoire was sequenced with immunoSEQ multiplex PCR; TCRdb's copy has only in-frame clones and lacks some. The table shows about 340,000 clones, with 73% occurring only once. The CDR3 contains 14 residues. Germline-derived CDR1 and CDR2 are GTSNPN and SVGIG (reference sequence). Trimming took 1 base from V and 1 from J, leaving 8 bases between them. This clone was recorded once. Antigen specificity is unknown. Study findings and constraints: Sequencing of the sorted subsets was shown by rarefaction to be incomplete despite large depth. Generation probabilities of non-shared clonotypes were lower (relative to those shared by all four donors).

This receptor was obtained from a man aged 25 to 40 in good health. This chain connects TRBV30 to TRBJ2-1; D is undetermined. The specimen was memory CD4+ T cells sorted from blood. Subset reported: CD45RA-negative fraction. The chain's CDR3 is CAWSAWQSYNEQFF. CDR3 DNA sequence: TGTGCCTGGAGTGCTTGGCAGTCCTACAATGAGCAGTTCTTC.